This entry lists 16 T cell receptor beta chains sequenced from one sample in a study of cytomegalovirus exposure and HLA in healthy donors. The PCR was carried out with 60 Vbeta primers and 13 Jbeta primers. Some clones are missing from TCRdb's copy, which holds only in-frame ones; the method was immunoSEQ multiplex PCR. Here the sample table reports over 200,000 clones. Sequencing was performed on PBMCs. These receptors were collected from a woman aged 25 to 39 in good health and CMV-seropositive.

This rearrangement joins TRBV28 to TRBJ1-5; D not certain. The CDR3 has 15 residues. Germline V gene lookup returns CDR1 MDHEN and CDR2 SYDVKM. V lost 3 bases and J 2 bases, leaving 11 bases between the germline ends. CDR3 in DNA: TGTGCCAGCAGTTTGTTGGTGGTAGGCAATCAGCCCCAGCATTTT. The encoded protein is CASSLLVVGNQPQHF.

The J gene is TRBJ2-7, the V gene TRBV30; TRBD2 matches 7 bases. CDR1 is GTSNPN, CDR2 SVGIG, per germline (reference sequence). This CDR3 is 14 amino acids long. Trimming cost V 3 bases and J 5 bases; bases outside gene matches: 10. The CDR3 bases are TGTGCCTGGAGCCGGGCGGGAGTGTTCCACGAGCAGTACTTC. Translating gives CAWSRAGVFHEQYF.

The J gene is TRBJ2-1, the V gene TRBV5-1, with a weak D call TRBD2 (5 bases). CDR1 is SGHRS, CDR2 YFSETQ, per germline. Between the trimmed V and J ends, which lost 6 bases and 0 bases, there was a span of 13 bases. This CDR3 contains 15 residues. CDR3 in DNA: TGCGCCAGCAACCCGACTGGGAGCTCCTACAATGAGCAGTTCTTC. Its translation is CASNPTGSSYNEQFF.

CDR3 in DNA: TGTGCCAGCAGTGGGGACAGGGGGCCCTACGAGCAGTACTTC. Protein sequence: CASSGDRGPYEQYF. This chain joins TRBV2 and TRBJ2-7, with TRBD1 identical over 12 bases. CDR1 is SNHLY, CDR2 FYNNEI, per germline. This CDR3 spans 14 amino acids. Unmatched junction bases numbered 0, after V lost 4 bases and J lost 2 bases.

Regarding this clone: One junction end disagrees with the germline gene, perhaps due to a read error. Other DNA sequences in the sample encode the same CDR3. This rearrangement joins TRBV9 to TRBJ2-1, with TRBD2 as a possible D gene (6 bases). Germline CDR1 is SGDLS and CDR2 is YYNGEE. There are 15 residues in the CDR3. The CDR3 sequence: CASSVLGTPYNEQFF. The CDR3 nucleotides are TGTGCCAGCAGCGTACTCGGGACTCCCTACAACGAGCAGTTCTTC.

The V and J genes are TRBV5-1 and TRBJ2-1; 9 bases match TRBD2. The V segment lost 0 bases and the J segment 8 bases; nucleotides outside the gene matches: 9. CDR1 and CDR2 from the germline V gene are SGHRS and YFSETQ. This CDR3 is built from 16 residues. CDR3 DNA sequence: TGCGCCAGCAGCTTGGGTTTTGGCGGGGGGGCATATGAGCAGTTCTTC. Translation gives CASSLGFGGGAYEQFF.

The V gene is TRBV5-1, the J gene TRBJ2-7; 8 bases are shared with TRBD2. Germline V gives CDR1 SGHRS, CDR2 YFSETQ. The CDR3 totals 18 residues. V dropped 1 base and J dropped 4; count of bases not matched to a gene: 16. The CDR3, as DNA: TGCGCCAGCAGCTTGTCTCGGACTAGCCCTACTCTTATTTACGAGCAGTACTTC. Translating gives CASSLSRTSPTLIYEQYF. Full variable domain (missing parts from reference TRBV5-1 and TRBJ2-7): KAGVTQTPRYLIKTRGQQVTLSCSPISGHRSVSWYQQTPGQGLQFLFEYFSETQRNKGNFPGRFSGRQFSNSRSEMNVSTLELGDSALYLCASSLSRTSPTLIYEQYFGPGTRLTVT.

This sequence joins TRBV6-1 and TRBJ1-5; tentatively, D is TRBD1 (5 bases). CDR3 size: 13 residues. V shed 6 bases and J shed 3 bases, with 9 bases lying between them. Germline CDR1 MNHNS, CDR2 SASEGT. CDR3 sequence: CASRAGFNQPQHF. For the CDR3, the DNA is TGTGCCAGCAGGGCAGGGTTCAATCAGCCCCAGCATTTT.

The chain recombines TRBV6-6 with TRBJ2-1, with TRBD2 identical over 7 bases. The V segment lost 6 bases and the J segment 6 bases; nucleotides outside the gene matches: 5. The germline V gene encodes CDR1 MNHNY and CDR2 SVGAGI (reference sequence). This CDR3 contains 13 residues. In DNA, the CDR3 is TGTGCCAGCAGCCCCGGGAGGCCCAATGAGCAGTTCTTC. Translation gives CASSPGRPNEQFF.

The CDR3 DNA follows: TGCGCCAGCAGCACCGCCCCGCAGCGGGAAAACATTCAGTACTTC. Encoded protein: CASSTAPQRENIQYF. This chain links TRBV5-1 with TRBJ2-4; TRBD2 is a possible D gene (6 bases). Germline V lookup: CDR1 SGHRS, CDR2 YFSETQ. This CDR3 has 15 amino acids. Trimming cost V 4 bases and J 5 bases, with 16 bases left between them.

The CDR3 region is CASSYTTNPPRDEQFF. The CDR3 DNA reads TGTGCCAGCAGCTATACCACTAATCCCCCGCGGGATGAGCAGTTCTTC. The chain links TRBV11-2 to TRBJ2-1; tentative D call: TRBD2 (5 bases). V lost 4 bases to trimming and J lost 8 bases, with 21 bases between them. CDR1 and CDR2 from the germline V gene are SGHAT and FQNNGV. The CDR3 covers 16 residues.

The chain uses TRBV4-3 and TRBJ1-6; no reliable D call. CDR1 LGHNA and CDR2 YSLEER come from the germline V gene. Trimming took off 0 bases at V and 10 bases at J, with 4 bases between the two ends. This CDR3 is built from 12 residues. The CDR3 spells CASSQEASPLHF. The CDR3 nucleotides read TGCGCCAGCAGCCAAGAAGCGTCACCCCTCCACTTT.

The rearrangement links TRBV28 to TRBJ2-6; possibly TRBD1 for D (5 bases). V was trimmed by 5 bases and J by 1 base, leaving 9 bases between them. The CDR3 consists of 15 residues. The germline V gene encodes CDR1 MDHEN and CDR2 SYDVKM. The DNA for the CDR3 is TGTGCCAGCAGTCCCGACAGTTCTGGGGCCAACGTCCTGACTTTC. Encoded protein: CASSPDSSGANVLTF. Supplemented by reference TRBV28 and TRBJ2-6, the full variable domain reads DVKVTQSSRYLVKRTGEKVFLECVQDMDHENMFWYRQDPGLGLRLIYFSYDVKMKEKGDIPEGYSVSREKKERFSLILESASTNQTSMYLCASSPDSSGANVLTFGAGSRLTVL.

The CDR3 nucleotides read TGTGCCAGCAGCTTGGCTCGGACAGGGCTCGACGAGCAGTACTTC. Its protein is CASSLARTGLDEQYF. The chain is built from TRBV5-6 and TRBJ2-7; 8 nucleotides align to TRBD1. In germline, CDR1 is SGHDT, CDR2 YYEEEE. The CDR3 has 15 amino acids. The ends lost 0 bases at V and 5 bases at J; junction bases unmatched: 7.

V and J are TRBV6-6 and TRBJ1-1; D ambiguous. This CDR3 is 14 amino acids long. Germline CDR1 reads MNHNY; CDR2 reads SVGAGI (reference sequence). Trimming took 0 bases from V and 7 from J, leaving 12 bases between them. The CDR3 sequence: CASSYSPGFDEAFF. The CDR3 nucleotides are TGTGCCAGCAGTTACTCGCCCGGGTTCGATGAAGCTTTCTTT.

The V gene is TRBV19, the J gene TRBJ1-2; D gene uncertain. Germline-derived CDR1 and CDR2 are LNHDA and SQIVND (reference sequence). The CDR3 has 13 amino acids. V lost 9 bases, J lost 3 bases, and 14 bases lay in between. CDR3 residues: CASQVAGDYGYTF. CDR3 nucleotide sequence: TGTGCCAGCCAGGTGGCAGGCGACTATGGCTACACCTTC.